This passage covers 26 T cell receptor beta chains from one sample sequenced in a study of cytomegalovirus exposure and HLA in healthy donors. This PCR relied on a set of 60 Vbeta primers and 13 Jbeta primers. Produced via immunoSEQ multiplex PCR; TCRdb's table is partial and in-frame only. The data hold about 36,000 clones, with 45% to 55% observed a single time. Sequencing was performed on PBMCs. All receptors derive from a woman in her thirties or forties in good health and CMV-seropositive.

The V gene is TRBV19, the J gene TRBJ2-2; TRBD1 might be the D (6 bases). Germline CDR1 reads LNHDA; CDR2 reads SQIVND (reference sequence). The V end lost 7 bases, the J end lost 5 bases, and 11 bases lay between the germline ends. This CDR3 comprises 13 residues. The chain's CDR3 is CASKTGFTGELFF. DNA for the CDR3: TGTGCCAGTAAAACAGGGTTTACCGGGGAGCTGTTTTTT.

V usage is TRBV29-1 and J usage is TRBJ2-5; possible D gene TRBD1, 6 bases. The CDR3 extends over 14 amino acids. Trimming stripped 6 bases from V and 5 bases from J, with 19 bases between. Looked up from germline, CDR1 is SQVTM and CDR2 is ANQGSEA. Written as DNA, the CDR3 is TGCAGCGTCACCCGAGGACAGTCAGGGGAGACCCAGTACTTC. This codes for CSVTRGQSGETQYF.

The genes are TRBV6-6 and TRBJ2-5; TRBD2 agrees at 10 bases. This CDR3 comprises 16 residues. The germline gives CDR1 MNHNY, CDR2 SVGAGI (reference sequence). The ends lost 6 bases at V and 0 bases at J; junction bases unmatched: 7. The CDR3: CASRSRTSGNQETQYF. The CDR3 nucleotides are TGTGCCAGCAGGTCCCGGACTAGCGGTAACCAAGAGACCCAGTACTTC.

The V gene is TRBV7-9, the J gene TRBJ2-1; 9 nucleotides align to TRBD2. J was trimmed by 9 bases and V by 4 bases; bases with no gene match: 13. Germline values: CDR1 SEHNR, CDR2 FQNEAQ (reference sequence). The CDR3 sequence is 16 residues long. The chain's CDR3 is CASSSPGRGGQIEQFF. The CDR3 nucleotides are TGTGCCAGCAGCTCCCCCGGGCGGGGGGGGCAAATTGAGCAGTTCTTC. Together with reference TRBV7-9 and TRBJ2-1, the CDR3 gives the full variable domain: DTGVSQNPRHKITKRGQNVTFRCDPISEHNRLYWYRQTLGQGPEFLTYFQNEAQLEKSRLLSDRFSAERPKGSFSTLEIQRTEQGDSAMYLCASSSPGRGGQIEQFFGPGTRLTVL.

In DNA form, the CDR3 reads TGCAGCGCCCGAGACACTTACGCGCATGGCTACACCTTC. Amino acids: CSARDTYAHGYTF. The chain employs TRBV29-1 and TRBJ1-2; D remains ambiguous. Between the trimmed V and J ends, which lost 7 bases and 6 bases, there was a span of 18 bases. The CDR3 runs to 13 residues. Germline lookup yields CDR1 SQVTM and CDR2 ANQGSEA.

V usage is TRBV27 and J usage is TRBJ1-6; D gene unclear. V lost 8 bases and J lost 6, with 14 bases in between. Germline values: CDR1 MNHEY, CDR2 SMNVEV (reference sequence). CDR3 length equals 14 residues. The CDR3 DNA reads as TGTGCCAGCTCCCTCCGGGAGTCTAATTCACCCCTCCACTTT. It codes for CASSLRESNSPLHF.

This clone appeared a few times. The chain couples TRBV9 to TRBJ2-7; D might be TRBD1 (5 bases). The germline gives CDR1 SGDLS, CDR2 YYNGEE. The CDR3 sequence is 13 residues long. V was clipped by 3 bases and J by 3 bases, with 10 bases between them. CDR3 protein: CASSEGVNYEQYF. In DNA form, the CDR3 reads TGTGCCAGCAGCGAAGGGGTGAACTACGAGCAGTACTTC.

The rearrangement joins TRBV7-2 to TRBJ2-3, with 8 bases that match TRBD2. The CDR3 has 15 amino acids. V gave up 5 bases and J gave up 5 bases; unmatched junction bases: 9. Looked up from germline, CDR1 is SGHTA and CDR2 is FQGNSA. The CDR3 reads CASSPRGGAGDTQYF. Here the CDR3 DNA reads TGTGCCAGCAGCCCCCGGGGGGGGGCTGGAGATACGCAGTATTTT.

The V gene is TRBV5-6, the J gene TRBJ2-6; TRBD1 agrees at 7 bases. Germline V CDR1 and CDR2: SGHDT, YYEEEE. This CDR3 has 16 residues. The V gene end was trimmed by 4 bases and the J gene end by 0 bases; junction bases not matched to a gene: 4. CDR3 loop: CASSPGQFSGANVLTF. The CDR3 coding sequence is TGTGCCAGCAGCCCGGGACAGTTCTCTGGGGCCAACGTCCTGACTTTC.

In DNA, the CDR3 is TGTGCCAGCAGTCAAATCCGGGACACCCAAGAGACCCAGTACTTC. This encodes CASSQIRDTQETQYF. The chain has TRBV28 and TRBJ2-5; tentatively, D is TRBD1 (6 bases). With 5 bases removed from V and 1 base from J, the gap between germline ends came to 14 bases. The CDR3 totals 15 residues. Germline CDR1 reads MDHEN; CDR2 reads SYDVKM.

The V call is TRBV11-2, the J call TRBJ2-7; a weak D match, TRBD1 (6 bases). V was cut by 5 bases and J by 1 base, with 15 bases left in between. CDR1 is SGHAT and CDR2 is FQNNGV in the germline V gene. This CDR3 comprises 15 residues. The CDR3 sequence is CASSLTGFASYEQYF. In nucleotides, the CDR3 is TGTGCCAGCAGCCTCACAGGGTTCGCGTCCTACGAGCAGTACTTC.

The gene calls are TRBV4-2 and TRBJ1-1, with D unresolved. Germline V CDR1 and CDR2: LGHNA, YNFKEQ. This CDR3 is 13 amino acids long. Trimming removed 1 base at V and 13 bases at J, with 16 bases between. This CDR3 is CASSQGEPPVFFF. The CDR3 nucleotides read TGTGCCAGCAGCCAAGGAGAACCGCCGGTCTTTTTCTTT.

The chain uses TRBV21-1 and TRBJ2-5; the D segment call TRBD1 is taken from the table without a DNA check. TRBV21-1 is listed as a pseudogene. This CDR3 comprises 18 residues. CDR3 bases: TGTGCCAGCAGCAGGGACAGGGAGACCGCGACACTACAAGAGACCCAGTACTTC. Translating gives CASSRDRETATLQETQYF.

The gene calls are TRBV7-7 and TRBJ2-5; 10 bases agree with TRBD1. The tail of the sequence fits TRBJ2-7 better, so the J call may be wrong. CDR1 is SSHAT, CDR2 FNYEAQ, per germline (reference sequence). The CDR3 contains 14 residues. The DNA for the CDR3 is TGTGCCAGCAGCCCGGGACAGGGGAACTACGAGCAGTACTTC. It encodes CASSPGQGNYEQYF.

The genes are TRBV6-1 and TRBJ2-5; 9 nucleotides line up with TRBD1. The germline gives CDR1 MNHNS, CDR2 SASEGT. V lost 5 bases and J lost 1; bases outside the gene matches: 5. This CDR3 spans 15 amino acids. The CDR3 bases are TGTGCCAGCAGTTCATCGACAGGGGGCCAAGAGACCCAGTACTTC. Residues: CASSSSTGGQETQYF.

The J gene is TRBJ1-1, the V gene TRBV5-4; D gene unclear. Germline V gene sequence: CDR1 SGHNT, CDR2 YYREEE (reference sequence). The CDR3 is 14 amino acids. The ends were cut back, 1 base at V and 1 base at J, with 8 bases in the middle. The CDR3 region has the DNA TGTGCCAGCAGCTTGTTTCCAGGGAACACTGAAGCTTTCTTT. It translates to CASSLFPGNTEAFF.

The V and J genes are TRBV18 and TRBJ2-3; D unclear. The CDR3 has 13 residues. Germline loops: CDR1 KGHSH, CDR2 LQKENI. Trimming shortened V by 3 bases and J by 6 bases, and 10 bases separated the two germline ends. The CDR3 DNA follows: TGTGCCAGCTCACCTCCATCTCAGGATACGCAGTATTTT. Residues: CASSPPSQDTQYF.

DNA of the CDR3: TGTGCCAGCAGCTCTTTCGCGGGGAAGAATGAGCAGTTCTTC. This codes for CASSSFAGKNEQFF. This chain connects TRBV7-2 to TRBJ2-1; D is possibly TRBD2 (6 bases). Looked up from germline, CDR1 is SGHTA and CDR2 is FQGNSA. The V and J ends lost 4 bases and 7 bases respectively, with 14 bases between them. CDR3 length: 14 amino acids.

This chain joins TRBV10-3 and TRBJ2-3, with D possibly matching TRBD2 (5 bases). CDR3 length: 13 amino acids. The germline V gene encodes CDR1 ENHRY and CDR2 SYGVKD. V dropped 7 bases and J dropped 3 bases, with 11 bases sitting between them. The CDR3 reads CAINTGITDTQYF. The CDR3 coding sequence is TGTGCCATCAACACGGGGATTACAGATACGCAGTATTTT.

CDR3: CAWGWDGQIYEQYF. The DNA of the CDR3 is TGTGCCTGGGGGTGGGACGGACAGATCTACGAGCAGTACTTC. The chain employs TRBV30 and TRBJ2-7; D is possibly TRBD1 (6 bases). Germline V lookup: CDR1 GTSNPN, CDR2 SVGIG (reference sequence). The CDR3 length is 14 residues. V lost 5 bases to trimming and J lost 3 bases, with 17 bases between them.

This chain uses TRBV10-3 with TRBJ1-1; no clear D gene. Germline V gene sequence: CDR1 ENHRY, CDR2 SYGVKD. Deletions cut 6 bases from V and 0 bases from J, with 8 bases between. The CDR3 is 13 amino acids. CDR3 amino acids: CAISPDMNTEAFF. The CDR3 DNA sequence: TGTGCCATCAGCCCTGACATGAACACTGAAGCTTTCTTT.

The gene calls are TRBV4-2 and TRBJ2-7, with D perhaps TRBD1 (6 bases). Germline V gene lookup returns CDR1 LGHNA and CDR2 YNFKEQ. The CDR3 consists of 16 residues. V was pared by 0 bases and J by 5 bases, with 17 bases between. The CDR3 region is CASSQDGAGEADEQYF. The CDR3 coding sequence is TGTGCCAGCAGCCAAGATGGAGCAGGGGAAGCCGACGAGCAGTACTTC.

In this sample, this clone turned up a few times. V and J are TRBV25-1 and TRBJ2-2, with D tentatively TRBD1 (6 bases). The V end was cut by 4 bases, the J end by 1 base, with 7 bases between. CDR3 length equals 14 residues. Per the germline V gene, CDR1 is MGHDK and CDR2 is SYGVNS. CDR3 amino acids: CASSGRGNTGELFF. The CDR3 nucleotides read TGTGCCAGCAGTGGCAGGGGGAACACCGGGGAGCTGTTTTTT.

The chain links TRBV19 to TRBJ1-6, with D tentatively TRBD1 (5 bases). Per the germline V gene, CDR1 is LNHDA and CDR2 is SQIVND (reference sequence). This CDR3 has 14 residues. V lost 6 bases and J 9 bases, leaving 15 bases between the germline ends. CDR3 in amino acids: CASSPVGGISPLHF. The CDR3 DNA is TGTGCCAGTAGCCCCGTGGGGGGGATTTCACCCCTCCACTTT.

This clone was recorded once. The chain uses TRBV5-4 and TRBJ2-5; D is unclear. Trimming left V 1 base short and J 3 bases short, with 7 bases between. The CDR3 is made up of 13 amino acids. Germline CDR1 SGHNT, CDR2 YYREEE (reference sequence). CDR3 nucleotide sequence: TGTGCCAGCAGCTTGCGAGTGGAAGAGACCCAGTACTTC. Translating it yields CASSLRVEETQYF.

The chain links TRBV28 to TRBJ1-4; the match to TRBD1 covers 12 bases. Germline V CDR1 and CDR2: MDHEN, SYDVKM. CDR3 length equals 13 residues. After removal of 8 bases from V and 8 bases from J, the junction contained 3 bases not matched to a gene. The CDR3 sequence: CASWDRGREKLFF. For the CDR3, the DNA is TGTGCCAGCTGGGACAGGGGGCGGGAAAAACTGTTTTTT.